This entry is about one TCR beta chain. Its antigen remains unidentified. The V and J ends lost 6 bases and 0 bases, in that order; junction bases with no gene match: 6. The CDR3 consists of 15 residues. From germline, CDR1 is LNHDA and CDR2 SQIVND (reference sequence). These data belong to a study of beta chain features in type 1 diabetes. Study outcomes and limitations: Shortening that was moderate but significant affected the TCRB CDR3s of Type 1 diabetes patients in all four CD4+ subsets. Cells expressing TCR highly could be over-represented by cDNA sequencing.

The single heparinised draw taken from each donor contained around 100 mL of blood on average. Sorted cells reached over 95% purity in every population. The investigators reverse transcribed all of the isolated RNA, so they sequenced expressed TCRB transcripts. Data came from immunoSEQ multiplex PCR; TCRdb stores just in-frame clones and leaves some out. The sample has about 47,000 clones, approximately 44% seen once; the top ten hold approximately 0.13%. The TCR originated in a man aged 30 to 45 with type 1 diabetes. Sequencing used stem cell memory CD4+ T cells from blood. This chain connects TRBV19 to TRBJ1-1; 8 nucleotides line up with TRBD1. The CDR3 bases are TGTGCCAGTAGCGGGAACAGGGGGGTGAACACTGAAGCTTTCTTT. This gives the protein CASSGNRGVNTEAFF.